A selection of T cell receptor beta chains follows, all from one sample in a study of shared clonotypes between healthy human individuals. This table comes from immunoSEQ multiplex PCR, and its TCRdb copy is limited to in-frame clones, with some not included. The top ten clones hold 12% of a sample with more than 400,000 clones, 70% to 80% of them seen once. The sample consisted of PBMCs. The receptors were gathered from a woman in her 40s in good health. Some clones in this sample may be carry-over from other donors' samples. Each CDR3 is given with its conserved first and last residue. D genes are given only for firm matches. The size entry is marked missing in some rows and otherwise reads once, few, many or a size class.

J gene,clone size,V gene,CDR3 length,D gene,CDR3 protein,CDR3 DNA
TRBJ2-3,-,TRBV7-3,16,TRBD2,CASSPRTSGSTDTQYF,TGTGCCAGCAGCCCCCGGACTAGCGGAAGCACAGATACGCAGTATTTT
TRBJ2-7,-,TRBV9,16,-,CASSLHRDSPPYEQYF,TGTGCCAGCAGCCTCCACCGGGACTCTCCGCCCTACGAGCAGTACTTC
TRBJ1-1,-,TRBV5-4,13,-,CASSLNRNTEAFF,TGTGCCAGCAGCTTGAACCGGAACACTGAAGCTTTCTTT
TRBJ1-1,-,TRBV5-4,12,-,CASSLPNTEAFF,TGTGCCAGCAGTCTCCCTAACACTGAAGCTTTCTTT
TRBJ2-1,few,TRBV20-1,11,-,CSAAVGPVQFF,TGCAGTGCTGCCGTGGGACCCGTGCAGTTCTTC
TRBJ2-5,-,TRBV5-1,13,-,CASSGGQGETQYF,TGCGCCAGCAGCGGGGGGCAGGGTGAGACCCAGTACTTC
TRBJ2-1,-,TRBV6-6,13,TRBD2,CASSLTSEDEQFF,TGTGCCAGCAGCCTGACTAGCGAGGATGAGCAGTTCTTC
TRBJ2-3,-,TRBV29-1,15,TRBD2,CSVVPGGPKTDTQYF,TGCAGCGTTGTTCCGGGAGGGCCGAAAACAGATACGCAGTATTTT
TRBJ2-2,-,TRBV18,16,-,CASSPPSGPNTGELFF,TGTGCCAGCTCACCACCGAGCGGGCCGAACACCGGGGAGCTGTTTTTT
TRBJ2-7,-,TRBV5-1,15,-,CASSPGPRDRDEQYF,TGCGCCAGCAGCCCCGGCCCCAGGGACCGGGACGAGCAGTACTTC
TRBJ2-3,-,TRBV28,14,-,CASSPSVGSDTQYF,TGTGCCAGCAGCCCGTCAGTGGGGTCAGATACGCAGTATTTT
TRBJ2-2,-,TRBV9,15,-,CASSAAGTRTGELFF,TGTGCCAGCAGCGCTGCCGGGACTCGAACCGGGGAGCTGTTTTTT
TRBJ2-1,-,TRBV6-5,14,-,CASRRDRTYNEQFF,TGTGCCAGCAGAAGGGACCGGACCTACAATGAGCAGTTCTTC
TRBJ1-5,-,TRBV27,16,-,CASSLYMTVSAQPQHF,TGTGCCAGCAGCCTTTACATGACAGTGTCGGCTCAGCCCCAGCATTTT
TRBJ1-5,-,TRBV10-1,19,-,CASSEQPGHRGLSNQPQHF,TGCGCCAGCAGTGAGCAACCGGGACACCGAGGCCTTAGCAATCAGCCCCAGCATTTT
TRBJ2-1,-,TRBV5-1,15,TRBD1,CASSPGQADLNEQFF,TGCGCCAGCAGCCCCGGACAGGCGGACCTCAATGAGCAGTTCTTC
TRBJ2-7,-,TRBV25-1,15,TRBD2,CASSDPASGRGEQYF,TGTGCCAGCAGTGATCCGGCTAGCGGGAGGGGTGAGCAGTACTTC
TRBJ1-2,-,TRBV7-3,15,TRBD1,CASSYTGGTSYGYTF,TGTGCCAGCAGCTACACAGGGGGGACTTCCTATGGCTACACCTTC
TRBJ2-5,once,TRBV2,14,-,CASSEARVVETQYF,TGTGCCAGCAGTGAAGCCCGGGTTGTAGAGACCCAGTACTTC
TRBJ2-7,-,TRBV19,13,-,CASSIGSGYEQYF,TGTGCCAGTAGTATAGGCTCGGGGTACGAGCAGTACTTC
TRBJ2-7,-,TRBV5-4,14,TRBD1,CASSPGTDSYEQYF,TGTGCCAGCAGTCCCGGGACAGATTCCTACGAGCAGTACTTC
TRBJ1-6,many,TRBV7-3,14,-,CASSLGSYNSPLHF,TGTGCCAGCAGCTTAGGCTCCTATAATTCACCCCTCCACTTT
TRBJ1-2,-,TRBV27,15,TRBD1,CASSPNRGQGNGYTF,TGTGCCAGCAGTCCCAATAGGGGGCAGGGAAATGGCTACACCTTC
TRBJ2-7,-,TRBV6-1,14,TRBD1,CASSLDRGYYEQYF,TGTGCCAGCAGTTTAGACAGGGGGTACTACGAGCAGTACTTC
TRBJ2-1,-,TRBV7-8,12,-,CASSLAAKGQFF,TGTGCCAGCAGCTTAGCGGCCAAGGGGCAGTTCTTC
TRBJ2-3,-,TRBV6-1,15,TRBD1,CASSTTGGITDTQYF,TGTGCCAGCAGCACGACAGGGGGGATCACAGATACGCAGTATTTT
TRBJ2-7,-,TRBV7-8,14,-,CASSSGLPPYEQYF,TGTGCCAGCAGCTCGGGACTTCCCCCCTACGAGCAGTACTTC
TRBJ2-3,few,TRBV7-3,15,-,CASSLGPRGTDTQYF,TGTGCCAGCAGCTTAGGACCACGGGGCACAGATACGCAGTATTTT
TRBJ2-5,few,TRBV2,13,-,CASRTEAQETQYF,TGTGCCAGCCGGACTGAGGCCCAAGAGACCCAGTACTTC